This T cell receptor beta chain was sequenced for a study of human T cells and chemical hapten exposure. Overall study findings and caveats: Compared with pre-sensitization or healthy control sets, expanded TCRs clustered more.

For the library, individual cDNA molecules each received unique molecular identifiers. TCRdb re-derived calls from the RACE reads in MiXCR, one entry per CDR3 protein. Seen here are about 110,000 distinct CDR3 sequences, about a tenth observed once, and the top ten hold 3% to 4%. Losses at the gene ends were 5 bases for V and 3 bases for J; bases not matched to a gene: 3. Germline V gene lookup returns CDR1 SGHAT and CDR2 FQNNGV. The CDR3 sequence is 14 residues long. Time point meaning: patch test 2, 6 weeks after DPC sensitization. The treatment is: therapeutic diphenylcyclopropenone sensitization with weekly scalp DPC. The sample holds a few counts of this clonotype. Its antigen is as yet unknown.

The rearrangement links TRBV11-2 to TRBJ2-3; 9 nucleotides match TRBD1. The sequence derives from a woman in her thirties or forties with alopecia areata. Some clones in this sample may be carry-over from other donors' samples. Here the sequenced sample was whole blood, taken in connection with sensitization to the hapten diphenylcyclopropenone (DPC). CDR3: CASSIGTGTDTQYF. The CDR3 nucleotides are TGTGCCAGCAGCATAGGGACAGGGACAGATACGCAGTATTTT.